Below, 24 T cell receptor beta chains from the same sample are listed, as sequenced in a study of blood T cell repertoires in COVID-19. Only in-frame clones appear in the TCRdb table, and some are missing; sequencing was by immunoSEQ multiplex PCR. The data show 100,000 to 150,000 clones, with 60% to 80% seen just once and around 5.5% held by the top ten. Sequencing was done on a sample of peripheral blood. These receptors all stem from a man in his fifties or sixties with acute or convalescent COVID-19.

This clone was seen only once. In DNA form, the CDR3 reads TGTGCCAGCAGGCCGACTGGCTCTGGGGCCAACGTCCTGACTTTC. Residues: CASRPTGSGANVLTF. This chain connects TRBV6-6 to TRBJ2-6, with D unclear. The CDR3 extends over 15 amino acids. Germline values: CDR1 MNHNY, CDR2 SVGAGI (reference sequence). V gave up 6 bases and J gave up 0 bases, with 9 bases separating them.

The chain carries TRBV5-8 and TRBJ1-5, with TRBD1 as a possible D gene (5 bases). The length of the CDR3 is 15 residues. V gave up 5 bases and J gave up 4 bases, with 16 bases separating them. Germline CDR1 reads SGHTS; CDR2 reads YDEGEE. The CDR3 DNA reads TGTGCCAGCAGATCAACTCCGGGGGGGAATCAGCCCCAGCATTTT. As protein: CASRSTPGGNQPQHF.

The CDR3 DNA reads as TGTGCCAGCAACAAACAGGGTTCTTTCGCTTTCTTT. Translated, it gives CASNKQGSFAFF. V gene TRBV6-1 combines with J gene TRBJ1-1; D is perhaps TRBD1 (6 bases). Germline CDR1 reads MNHNS; CDR2 reads SASEGT. The CDR3 is 12 amino acids. V dropped 7 bases and J dropped 11 bases, with 17 bases sitting between them.

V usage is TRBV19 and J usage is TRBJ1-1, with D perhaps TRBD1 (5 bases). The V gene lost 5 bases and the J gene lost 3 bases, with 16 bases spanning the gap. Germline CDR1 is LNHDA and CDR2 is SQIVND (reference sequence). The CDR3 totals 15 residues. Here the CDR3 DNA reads TGTGCCAGTAGTCCCTGGGCGGGACTTGACACTGAAGCTTTCTTT. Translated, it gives CASSPWAGLDTEAFF.

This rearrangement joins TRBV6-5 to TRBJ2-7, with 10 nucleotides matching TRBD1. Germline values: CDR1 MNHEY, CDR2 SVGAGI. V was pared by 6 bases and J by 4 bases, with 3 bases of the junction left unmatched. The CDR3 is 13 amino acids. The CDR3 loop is CASRTGGEYEQYF. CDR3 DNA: TGTGCCAGCAGGACAGGGGGCGAGTACGAGCAGTACTTC.

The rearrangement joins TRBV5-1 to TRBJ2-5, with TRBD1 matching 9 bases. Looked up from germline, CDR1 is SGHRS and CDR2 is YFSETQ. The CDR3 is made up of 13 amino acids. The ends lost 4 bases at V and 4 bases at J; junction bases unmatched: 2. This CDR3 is CASSRDRAETQYF. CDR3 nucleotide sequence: TGCGCCAGCAGCCGGGACAGGGCAGAGACCCAGTACTTC.

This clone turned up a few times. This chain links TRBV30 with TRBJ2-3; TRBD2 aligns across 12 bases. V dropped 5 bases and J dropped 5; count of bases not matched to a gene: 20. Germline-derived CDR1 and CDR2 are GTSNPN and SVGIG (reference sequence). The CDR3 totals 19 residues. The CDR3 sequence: CAWSTGASGRAVSKDTQYF. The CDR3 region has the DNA TGTGCCTGGTCTACCGGGGCTAGCGGGAGGGCCGTTTCCAAAGATACGCAGTATTTT.

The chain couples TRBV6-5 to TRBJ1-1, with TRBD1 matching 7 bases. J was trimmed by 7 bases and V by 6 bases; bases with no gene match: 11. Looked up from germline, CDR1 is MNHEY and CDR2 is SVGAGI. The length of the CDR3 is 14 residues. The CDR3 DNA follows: TGTGCCAGCAGGACAGACGGACAGGCCCGTGAAGCTTTCTTT. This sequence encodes CASRTDGQAREAFF.

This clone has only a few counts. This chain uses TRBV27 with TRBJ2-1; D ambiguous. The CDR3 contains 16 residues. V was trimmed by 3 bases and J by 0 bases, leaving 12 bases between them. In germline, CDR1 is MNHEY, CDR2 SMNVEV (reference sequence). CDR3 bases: TGTGCCAGCAGTTTGTCCTTTATGAGCTCCTACAATGAGCAGTTCTTC. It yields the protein CASSLSFMSSYNEQFF.

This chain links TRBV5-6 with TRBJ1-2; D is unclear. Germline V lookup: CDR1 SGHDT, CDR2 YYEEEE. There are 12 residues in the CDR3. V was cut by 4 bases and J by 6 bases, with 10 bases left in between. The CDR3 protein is CASSGLEDGYTF. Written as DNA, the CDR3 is TGTGCCAGCAGCGGACTGGAGGATGGCTACACCTTC.

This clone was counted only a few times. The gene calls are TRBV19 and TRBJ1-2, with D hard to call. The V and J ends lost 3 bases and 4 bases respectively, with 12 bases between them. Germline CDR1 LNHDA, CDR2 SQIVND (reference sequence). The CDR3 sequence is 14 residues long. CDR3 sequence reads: CASSMRGRGYGYTF. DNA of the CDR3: TGTGCCAGTAGTATGCGAGGGCGCGGCTATGGCTACACCTTC.

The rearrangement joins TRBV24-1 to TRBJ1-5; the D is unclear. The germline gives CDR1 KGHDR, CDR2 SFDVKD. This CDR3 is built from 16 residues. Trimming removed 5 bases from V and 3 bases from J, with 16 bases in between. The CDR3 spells CATSAAWAATNQPQHF. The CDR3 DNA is TGTGCCACCAGTGCCGCTTGGGCAGCCACCAATCAGCCCCAGCATTTT.

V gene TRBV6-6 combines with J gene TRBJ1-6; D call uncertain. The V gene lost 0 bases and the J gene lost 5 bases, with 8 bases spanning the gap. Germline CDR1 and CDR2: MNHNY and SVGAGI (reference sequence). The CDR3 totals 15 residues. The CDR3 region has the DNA TGTGCCAGCAGTTACTCTGCCCAGAATAATTCACCCCTCCACTTT. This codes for CASSYSAQNNSPLHF.

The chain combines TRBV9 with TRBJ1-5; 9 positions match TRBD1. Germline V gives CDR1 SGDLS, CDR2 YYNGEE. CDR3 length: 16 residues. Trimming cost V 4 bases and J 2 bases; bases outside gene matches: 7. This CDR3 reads CASSSRTGVGNQPQHF. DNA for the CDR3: TGTGCCAGCAGCTCCCGGACAGGGGTTGGCAATCAGCCCCAGCATTTT.

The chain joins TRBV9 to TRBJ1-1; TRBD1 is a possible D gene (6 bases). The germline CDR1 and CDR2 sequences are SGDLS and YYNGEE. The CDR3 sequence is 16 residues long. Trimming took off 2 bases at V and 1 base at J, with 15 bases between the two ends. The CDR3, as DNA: TGTGCCAGCAGCGTCTCTAGGGAAGGGGGGAACACTGAAGCTTTCTTT. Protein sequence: CASSVSREGGNTEAFF.

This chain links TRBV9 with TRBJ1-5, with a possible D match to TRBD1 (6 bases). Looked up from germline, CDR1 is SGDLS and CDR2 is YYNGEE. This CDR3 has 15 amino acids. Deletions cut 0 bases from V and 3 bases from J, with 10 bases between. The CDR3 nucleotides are TGTGCCAGCAGCGTAGCAGGGGCGCTCAATCAGCCCCAGCATTTT. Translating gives CASSVAGALNQPQHF.

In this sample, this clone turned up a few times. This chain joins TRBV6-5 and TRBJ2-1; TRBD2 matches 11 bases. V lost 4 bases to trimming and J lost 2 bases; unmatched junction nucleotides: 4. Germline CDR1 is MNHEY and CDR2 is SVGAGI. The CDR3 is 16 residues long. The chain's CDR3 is CASSFRTSGPYNEQFF. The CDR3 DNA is TGTGCCAGCAGTTTCCGGACTAGCGGGCCCTACAATGAGCAGTTCTTC.

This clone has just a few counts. The CDR3 DNA is TGTGCCAGCAGCTTACAGGGGGCGGCCACTGAAGCTTTCTTT. Residues: CASSLQGAATEAFF. The chain is built from TRBV11-2 and TRBJ1-1; 8 bases agree with TRBD1. The CDR3 is made up of 14 amino acids. With V trimmed by 2 bases and J by 4 bases, 3 bases remained unmatched. The germline V gene encodes CDR1 SGHAT and CDR2 FQNNGV.

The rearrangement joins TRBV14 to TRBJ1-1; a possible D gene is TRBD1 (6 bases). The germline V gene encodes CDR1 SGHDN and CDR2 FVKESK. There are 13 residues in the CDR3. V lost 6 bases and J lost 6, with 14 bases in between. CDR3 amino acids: CASRHLQGSEAFF. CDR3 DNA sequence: TGTGCCAGCAGACACCTTCAGGGGTCTGAAGCTTTCTTT.

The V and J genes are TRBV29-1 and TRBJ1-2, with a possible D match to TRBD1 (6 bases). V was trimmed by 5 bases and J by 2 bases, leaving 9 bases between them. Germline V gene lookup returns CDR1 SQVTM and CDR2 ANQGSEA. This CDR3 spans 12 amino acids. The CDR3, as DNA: TGCAGCGTTACAGGGAGAAACTATGGCTACACCTTC. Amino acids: CSVTGRNYGYTF.

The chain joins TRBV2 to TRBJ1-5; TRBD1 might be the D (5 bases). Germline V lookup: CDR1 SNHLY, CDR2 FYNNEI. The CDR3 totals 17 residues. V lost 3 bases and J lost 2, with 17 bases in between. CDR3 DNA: TGTGCCAGCAGTGATGGGGGGGTTCCTTATGGCAATCAGCCCCAGCATTTT. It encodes CASSDGGVPYGNQPQHF.

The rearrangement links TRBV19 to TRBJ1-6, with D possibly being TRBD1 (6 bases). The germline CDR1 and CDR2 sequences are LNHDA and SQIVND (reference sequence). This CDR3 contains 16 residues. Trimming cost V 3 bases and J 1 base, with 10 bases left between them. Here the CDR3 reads CASSMQGSSYNSPLHF. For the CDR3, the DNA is TGTGCCAGTAGTATGCAGGGGTCATCCTATAATTCACCCCTCCACTTT.

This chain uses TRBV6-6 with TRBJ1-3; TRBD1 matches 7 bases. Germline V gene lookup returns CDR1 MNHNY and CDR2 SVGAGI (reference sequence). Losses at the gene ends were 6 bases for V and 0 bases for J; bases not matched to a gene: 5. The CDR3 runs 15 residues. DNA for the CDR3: TGTGCCAGCAGGTCCAGGGGGTTCTCTGGAAACACCATATATTTT. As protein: CASRSRGFSGNTIYF.

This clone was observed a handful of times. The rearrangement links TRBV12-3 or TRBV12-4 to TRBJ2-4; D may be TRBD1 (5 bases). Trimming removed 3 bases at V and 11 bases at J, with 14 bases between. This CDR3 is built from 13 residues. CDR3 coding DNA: TGTGCCAGCAGTTTCCAATTAGGGGAAGTTCAGTACTTC. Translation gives CASSFQLGEVQYF.